A selection of T cell receptor beta chains follows, all from one sample in a study of T cells after yellow fever vaccination. TCRdb passed the 5' RACE reads through MiXCR, listing each CDR3 protein once. The sample carries approximately 260,000 distinct CDR3 sequences, 13% recorded once. The sample was CD4+ T cells sorted from PBMCs, taken 45 days after the yellow fever booster vaccination. All receptors derive from a man aged 25 to 45 who received the YFV17D yellow fever vaccine. Both conserved end residues are part of each CDR3. A D gene is named only where the DNA matches it firmly. Some rows mark clone size as missing; the rest say once, few, many or name a class of expanded clone.

V gene,D gene,clone size,J gene,CDR3 protein,CDR3 DNA
TRBV11-2,TRBD1,NA,TRBJ1-4,CASSLLSTGTNEKLFF,TGTGCCAGCAGCTTGCTCTCGACAGGGACTAATGAAAAACTGTTTTTT
TRBV15,NA,few,TRBJ2-1,CATSRDSGGGGEQFF,TGTGCCACCAGCAGAGATTCGGGCGGCGGAGGTGAGCAGTTCTTC
TRBV7-2,TRBD1,few,TRBJ2-2,CASSQYGTGVSGELFF,TGTGCCAGCAGCCAATACGGGACAGGGGTTTCAGGGGAGCTGTTTTTT
TRBV29-1,NA,few,TRBJ2-3,CSFGISPTDTQYF,TGCAGCTTTGGGATCTCACCCACAGATACGCAGTATTTT
TRBV20-1,NA,many,TRBJ2-7,CSRMGDSYEQYF,TGCAGTAGAATGGGTGACTCCTACGAGCAGTACTTC
TRBV5-1,NA,NA,TRBJ2-3,CASSVKDWDTQYF,TGCGCCAGCAGCGTAAAGGACTGGGATACGCAGTATTTT
TRBV7-2,TRBD2,once,TRBJ2-7,CASSLAGTSQYGQYF,TGTGCCAGCAGCCTCGCCGGGACTAGCCAATACGGGCAGTACTTC
TRBV12-3/TRBV12-4,TRBD2,NA,TRBJ2-1,CASSLQGLAGEVLFF,TGTGCCAGCAGCCTCCAGGGACTAGCGGGAGAAGTACTGTTCTTC
TRBV5-1,NA,NA,TRBJ2-1,CASSLSQGYNEQFF,TGCGCCAGCAGCTTGTCACAGGGCTACAATGAGCAGTTCTTC
TRBV27,TRBD2,NA,TRBJ2-6,CASPTHMWGRAPGANVLTF,TGTGCCAGCCCTACCCATATGTGGGGGAGGGCCCCTGGGGCCAACGTCCTGACTTTC
TRBV12-3/TRBV12-4,TRBD1,NA,TRBJ1-2,CASRRTGTGNYGYTF,TGTGCCAGCAGGAGAACCGGGACAGGGAACTATGGCTACACCTTC
TRBV21-1,NA,few,TRBJ2-7,CASSKTPGTSAFYEQYF,TGTGCCAGCAGCAAAACCCCCGGGACTAGCGCGTTCTACGAGCAGTACTTC
TRBV5-1,NA,NA,TRBJ2-2,CASSPDPGSNTGELFF,TGCGCCAGCAGCCCCGACCCAGGTTCGAACACCGGGGAGCTGTTTTTT
TRBV29-1,NA,NA,TRBJ1-1,CSVDGQQMMNTEAFF,TGCAGCGTTGACGGGCAGCAGATGATGAACACTGAAGCTTTCTTT
TRBV9,NA,NA,TRBJ2-3,CASSVERGYTDTQYF,TGTGCCAGCAGCGTAGAAAGGGGGTACACAGATACGCAGTATTTT
TRBV14,TRBD2,NA,TRBJ2-3,CASSYRAGGPDTQYF,TGTGCCAGCAGCTACCGGGCGGGAGGTCCAGATACGCAGTATTTT
TRBV10-1,TRBD1,NA,TRBJ2-1,CASSAMDRGLNEQFF,TGCGCCAGCAGCGCTATGGACAGGGGTTTGAATGAGCAGTTCTTC
TRBV7-8,TRBD1,few,TRBJ1-5,CASSFGTGGFQPQHF,TGTGCCAGCAGCTTCGGGACAGGGGGCTTTCAGCCCCAGCATTTT
TRBV9,TRBD1,NA,TRBJ2-2,CASSSRQGNTGELFF,TGTGCCAGCAGCAGTAGACAGGGGAACACCGGGGAGCTGTTTTTT
TRBV5-6,NA,few,TRBJ1-5,CASSFWGAAFNQPQHF,TGTGCCAGCAGCTTCTGGGGGGCAGCCTTTAATCAGCCCCAGCATTTT
TRBV29-1,NA,NA,TRBJ1-1,CSAMNTEAFF,TGCAGCGCGATGAACACTGAAGCTTTCTTT
TRBV20-1,NA,NA,TRBJ1-4,CSASPGVNPNEKLFF,TGCAGTGCTAGCCCGGGAGTGAACCCTAATGAAAAACTGTTTTTT
TRBV20-1,NA,few,TRBJ1-2,CSARPGLNYGYTF,TGCAGTGCCAGGCCAGGGTTGAACTATGGCTACACCTTC
TRBV5-6,NA,many,TRBJ2-1,CASSFRREQFF,TGTGCCAGCAGCTTCCGACGGGAGCAGTTCTTC
TRBV7-2,TRBD1,many,TRBJ1-1,CASSPGGGEAFF,TGTGCCAGCAGCCCAGGGGGGGGTGAAGCTTTCTTT
TRBV12-5,TRBD2,few,TRBJ2-5,CASVPGLAGDPQETQYF,TGTGCTAGTGTCCCGGGACTAGCGGGAGATCCCCAAGAGACCCAGTACTTC
TRBV6-5,TRBD1,few,TRBJ2-2,CASSYFSGTGGYGELFF,TGTGCCAGCAGTTACTTCTCCGGGACAGGGGGTTACGGGGAGCTGTTTTTT
TRBV24-1,NA,NA,TRBJ2-1,CATSDPRFEQFF,TGTGCCACCAGTGATCCTCGGTTTGAGCAGTTCTTC
TRBV7-9,TRBD2,NA,TRBJ2-4,CASSRGLAGHIQYF,TGTGCCAGCAGCCGCGGACTAGCGGGACACATTCAGTACTTC
TRBV5-1,NA,few,TRBJ2-5,CAGDHVSETQYF,TGCGCCGGAGATCATGTATCGGAGACCCAGTACTTC
TRBV7-6,TRBD1,NA,TRBJ2-7,CASSRSGTVSYEQYF,TGTGCCAGCAGCCGCTCTGGGACAGTCTCCTACGAGCAGTACTTC